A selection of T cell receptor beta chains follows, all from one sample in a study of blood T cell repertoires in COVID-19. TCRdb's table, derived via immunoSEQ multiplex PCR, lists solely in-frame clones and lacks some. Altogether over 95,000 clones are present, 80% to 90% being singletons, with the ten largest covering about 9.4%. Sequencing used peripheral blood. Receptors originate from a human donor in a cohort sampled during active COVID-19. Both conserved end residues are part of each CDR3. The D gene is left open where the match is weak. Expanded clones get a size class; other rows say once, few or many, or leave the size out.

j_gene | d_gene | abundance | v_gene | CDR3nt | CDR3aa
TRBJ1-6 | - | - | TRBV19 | TGTGCCAGTAGGGACAGTGGGGTCAATTCACCCCTCCACTTT | CASRDSGVNSPLHF
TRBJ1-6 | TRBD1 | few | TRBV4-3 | TGCGCCAGCAGCCAAGAAACAGGGGGTTTTTCACCCCTCCACTTT | CASSQETGGFSPLHF
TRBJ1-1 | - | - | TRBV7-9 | TGTGCCAGCAGCTTAGCTCCCTCGGGGGCTGAAGCTTTCTTT | CASSLAPSGAEAFF
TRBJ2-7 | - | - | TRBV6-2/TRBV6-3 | TGTGCCAGCAGTCGGCAGGGAAATTTTCCCCTCGCCTACGAGCAGTACTTC | CASSRQGNFPLAYEQYF
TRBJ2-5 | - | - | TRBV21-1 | TGTGCCAGCAGCAAAGCGAGGGGCGAATCCGAACGACAGGCTCAAGAGACCCAGTACTTC | CASSKARGESERQAQETQYF
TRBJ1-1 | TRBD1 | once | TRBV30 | TGTGCCTGGAAGCAGGGGGTAATGAACACTGAAGCTTTCTTT | CAWKQGVMNTEAFF
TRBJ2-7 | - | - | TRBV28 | TGTGCCAGCAGTCCAGGACTCGGCCCCATCTACGAGCAGTACTTC | CASSPGLGPIYEQYF
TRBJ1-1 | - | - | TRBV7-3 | TGTGCCAGCAGCTCGACAGTGAACACTGAAGCTTTCTTT | CASSSTVNTEAFF
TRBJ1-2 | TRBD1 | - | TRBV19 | TGTGCCAGTACCGGGAGGGGGCTCGGCTACACCTTC | CASTGRGLGYTF
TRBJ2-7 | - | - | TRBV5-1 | TGCGCCAGCAGCCCTGGAGGGCGGGATAACTACGAGCAGTACTTC | CASSPGGRDNYEQYF
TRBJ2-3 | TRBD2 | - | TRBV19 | TGTGCCGCTGGGACTAGCGGGAGGGAGGGGACAGATACGCAGTATTTT | CAAGTSGREGTDTQYF
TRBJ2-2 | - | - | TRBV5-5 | TGTGCCAGCAGCCAGAACCTCGGGGAGCTGTTTTTT | CASSQNLGELFF
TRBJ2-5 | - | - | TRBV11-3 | TGTGCCAGCAGACTAAATAATCAAGAGACCCAGTACTTC | CASRLNNQETQYF
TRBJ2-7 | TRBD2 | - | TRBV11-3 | TGTGCCAGCAGCTCGGGACTAGCGGGAGGCGAGCAGTACTTC | CASSSGLAGGEQYF
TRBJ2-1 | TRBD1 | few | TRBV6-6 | TGTGCCAGCAGTCCGGGACAGGGGGTTGAGCAGTTCTTC | CASSPGQGVEQFF
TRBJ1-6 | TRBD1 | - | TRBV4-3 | TGCGCCAGCAGCCAAGATTTACTCGACAGGGGAAGATCACCCCTCCACTTT | CASSQDLLDRGRSPLHF
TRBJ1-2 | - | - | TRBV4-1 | TGCGCCAGCAGCCGAGTTGAGAAGACTAACTATGGCTACACCTTC | CASSRVEKTNYGYTF
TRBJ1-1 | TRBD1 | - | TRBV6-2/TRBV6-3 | TGTGCCAGCAGCGGGACAGGGGACGTGACCCGGGAAGCTTTCTTT | CASSGTGDVTREAFF
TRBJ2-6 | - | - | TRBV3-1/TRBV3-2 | TGTGCCAGCAGCCACCGCGGGACAGCACTCTCTGGGGCCAACGTCCTGACTTTC | CASSHRGTALSGANVLTF
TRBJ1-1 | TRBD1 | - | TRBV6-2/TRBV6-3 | TGTGCCAGCAGTAAGACAGGGATTGCTGAAGCTTTCTTT | CASSKTGIAEAFF
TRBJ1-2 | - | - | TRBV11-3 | TGTGCCAGCAGCTCCGGGTGGTATGGCTACACCTTC | CASSSGWYGYTF
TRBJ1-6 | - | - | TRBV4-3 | TGCGCCAGCAGCCAGGGGACAACAGGATCACCCCTCCACTTT | CASSQGTTGSPLHF
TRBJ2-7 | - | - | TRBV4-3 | TGCGCCAGCAGCCCCAGCCCAGGGTACTACGAGCAGTACTTC | CASSPSPGYYEQYF
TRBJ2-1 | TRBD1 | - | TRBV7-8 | TGTGCCAGCAGCTTCAGACAGGGGAGCTCCTACAATGAGCAGTTCTTC | CASSFRQGSSYNEQFF
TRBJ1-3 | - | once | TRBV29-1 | TGCAGCGGGGGAATCAGAAACACCATATATTTT | CSGGIRNTIYF
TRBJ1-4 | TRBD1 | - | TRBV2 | TGTGCCAGCAGTGACCACGGGACAGGGAATGAAAAACTGTTTTTT | CASSDHGTGNEKLFF
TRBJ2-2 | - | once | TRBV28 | TGTGCCAGCAGTTTATACCCTCAGGGCGGGGAGCTGTTTTTT | CASSLYPQGGELFF
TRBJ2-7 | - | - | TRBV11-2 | TGTGCCAGCAGCTCACGGGACTGGGCCTACGAGCAGTACTTC | CASSSRDWAYEQYF
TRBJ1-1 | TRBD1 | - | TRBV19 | TGTGCCAGTAGTGCCCCAGGGGGCGGTTTAACTGAAGCTTTCTTT | CASSAPGGGLTEAFF
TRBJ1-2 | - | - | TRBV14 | TGTGCCAGCAGCCAAGATACCCGGGGAGATGGCTACACCTTC | CASSQDTRGDGYTF
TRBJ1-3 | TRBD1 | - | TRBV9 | TGTGCCAGCAGCGTCGCACAGGGGCAGACGGGAGCTGGAAACACCATATATTTT | CASSVAQGQTGAGNTIYF
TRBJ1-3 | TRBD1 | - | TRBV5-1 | TGCGCCAGCAGTCAGACAGGGAACTCTGGAAACACCATATATTTT | CASSQTGNSGNTIYF
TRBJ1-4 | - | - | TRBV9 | TGTGCCAGCAGCGTAGAGGCAGGGGTTAATGAAAAACTGTTTTTT | CASSVEAGVNEKLFF
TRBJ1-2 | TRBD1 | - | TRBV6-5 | TGTGCCAGCAGTAGGGACAGGGGGCAGAGCTATGGCTACACCTTC | CASSRDRGQSYGYTF
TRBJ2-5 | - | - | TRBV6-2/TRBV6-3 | TGTGCCAGCAGTTACTCGAATCTAAAAGAGACCCAGTACTTC | CASSYSNLKETQYF
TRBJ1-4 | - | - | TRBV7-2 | TGTGCCAGCAGCTTAGATGGCGGGACTAATGAAAAACTGTTTTTT | CASSLDGGTNEKLFF
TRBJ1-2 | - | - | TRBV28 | TGTGCCAGCAGGCCCGGACAGTATGGCTACACCTTC | CASRPGQYGYTF
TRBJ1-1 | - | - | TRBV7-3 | TGTGCCAGCAGCTTAGTAACCCGGGGTGGCACTGAAGCTTTCTTT | CASSLVTRGGTEAFF
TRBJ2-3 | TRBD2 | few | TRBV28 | TGTGCCAGCAGCTCCTGGGTGCGGGAGCCAGATACGCAGTATTTT | CASSSWVREPDTQYF
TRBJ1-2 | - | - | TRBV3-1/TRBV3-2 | TGTGCCAGCAGCGCAAACCAAGTGGGCCCGACCATTTATGGCTACACCTTC | CASSANQVGPTIYGYTF
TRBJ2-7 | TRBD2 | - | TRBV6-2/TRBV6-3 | TGTGCCAGCAGTTGGGATCGGGGGGGCTACGAGCAGTACTTC | CASSWDRGGYEQYF
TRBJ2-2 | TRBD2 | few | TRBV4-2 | TGTGCCAGCAGCCAAGATTGGAGGTCTAGCGGCCCCGGGGAGCTGTTTTTT | CASSQDWRSSGPGELFF
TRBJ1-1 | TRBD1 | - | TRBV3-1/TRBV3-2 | TGTGCCAGCAGCCTAACAGGGGACACTGAAGCTTTCTTT | CASSLTGDTEAFF
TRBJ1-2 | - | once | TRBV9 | TGTGCCAGCAGCGCCTCCGGACTGCCTTCAGTTGGCTACACCTTC | CASSASGLPSVGYTF
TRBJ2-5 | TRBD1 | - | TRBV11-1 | TGTGCCAGCAGCCTCTCAGGGGGCGGCCATTGGGAGACCCAGTACTTC | CASSLSGGGHWETQYF
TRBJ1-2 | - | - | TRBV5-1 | TGCGCCAGCAGCTTGGCGGGGGGAAGAAGCGGCAACTATGGCTACACCTTC | CASSLAGGRSGNYGYTF
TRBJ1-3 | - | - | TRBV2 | TGTGCCAGCTGCCACTCGGGGGGGGCTGGAAACACCATATATTTT | CASCHSGGAGNTIYF
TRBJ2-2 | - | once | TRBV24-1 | TGTGCCACCAGCGCCTCAGGAGGGGAGACCGGGGAGCTGTTTTTT | CATSASGGETGELFF
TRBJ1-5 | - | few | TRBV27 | TGTGCCAGCAGTTTAGCCCCCAGGGCTCAGCCCCAGCATTTT | CASSLAPRAQPQHF